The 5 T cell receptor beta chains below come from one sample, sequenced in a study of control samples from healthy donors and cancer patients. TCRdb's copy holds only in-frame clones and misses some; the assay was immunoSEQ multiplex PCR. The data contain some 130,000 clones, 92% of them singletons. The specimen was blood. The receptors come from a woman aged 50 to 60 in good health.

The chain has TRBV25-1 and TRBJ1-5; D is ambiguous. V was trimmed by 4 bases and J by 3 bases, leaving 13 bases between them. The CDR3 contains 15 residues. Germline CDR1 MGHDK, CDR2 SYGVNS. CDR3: CASSGRKGSNQPQHF. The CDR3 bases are TGTGCCAGCAGTGGCCGGAAGGGCTCCAATCAGCCCCAGCATTTT.

CDR3 residues: CASNVRDAGNQPQHF. In DNA, the CDR3 is TGTGCCAGCAACGTCCGGGACGCCGGCAATCAGCCCCAGCATTTT. V is TRBV28 and J is TRBJ1-5; the D gene is possibly TRBD1 (5 bases). The CDR3 has 15 residues. Germline V gene data show CDR1 as MDHEN and CDR2 as SYDVKM. The germline V and J ends were trimmed by 7 bases and 2 bases, with 15 bases remaining between them.

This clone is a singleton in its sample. The CDR3 DNA sequence: TGTGCCAGCTGGTGGGGTGGCCACGAGCAGTACTTC. This codes for CASWWGGHEQYF. The genes are TRBV21-1 and TRBJ2-7. TRBV21-1 is a listed pseudogene. The CDR3 is 12 amino acids.

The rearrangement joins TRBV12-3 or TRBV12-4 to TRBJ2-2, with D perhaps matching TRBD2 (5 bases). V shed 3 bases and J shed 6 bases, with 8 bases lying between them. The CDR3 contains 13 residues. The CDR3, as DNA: TGTGCCAGCAGTTTGTTGGGAGCCGGGGAGCTGTTTTTT. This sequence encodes CASSLLGAGELFF.

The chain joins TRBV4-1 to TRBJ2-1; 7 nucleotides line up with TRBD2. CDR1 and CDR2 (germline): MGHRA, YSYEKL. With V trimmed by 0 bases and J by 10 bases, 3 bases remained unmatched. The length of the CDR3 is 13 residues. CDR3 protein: CASSQEGGNEQFF. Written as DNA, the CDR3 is TGCGCCAGCAGCCAAGAGGGGGGGAACGAGCAGTTCTTC.